The source of this T cell receptor (beta chain) is a study of patients and donors after allogeneic stem cell transplantation. Per the germline V gene, CDR1 is SGHVS and CDR2 is FQNEAQ. The germline V and J ends were trimmed by 6 bases and 11 bases, with 19 bases remaining between them. The CDR3 is made up of 14 amino acids. In this sample, this clonotype turned up a few times. MiXCR was run by TCRdb on the RT-PCR reads, yielding one entry per CDR3 protein. Here the sample spans about 230,000 distinct CDR3 sequences, 13% to 15% being singletons. The chain links TRBV7-8 to TRBJ1-4, with D uncertain. This clonotype originated in a human donor who was either an allogeneic HSCT recipient or a stem cell or donor lymphocyte infusion donor (not recorded which). It is not recorded whose cells these are; they may come from a transplant donor. Specimen: blood, either unsorted or a sorted T cell fraction (not recorded which). CDR3: CASRARVTHPKLFF. DNA of the CDR3: TGTGCCAGCAGGGCTCGTGTGACCCATCCCAAACTGTTTTTT.